This record concerns one T cell receptor beta chain sequence. The data were obtained in a study of monozygotic twins with inflammatory bowel disease. TCRdb derives one entry per CDR3 protein from the 5' RACE reads, leaving out DNA. The specimen's table records around 380,000 distinct CDR3 sequences. Sequencing used blood. This clonotype was obtained from a human donor with ulcerative colitis or Crohn's disease, or a healthy co-twin of an affected twin (not recorded which).

CDR3: CASSQIRGQPQHF. The V call is TRBV3-1, the J call TRBJ1-5; TCRdb selects TRBD1, and the lack of DNA leaves this call unchecked. Looked up from germline, CDR1 is LGHDT and CDR2 is YNNKEL (reference sequence). The CDR3 is made up of 13 amino acids.